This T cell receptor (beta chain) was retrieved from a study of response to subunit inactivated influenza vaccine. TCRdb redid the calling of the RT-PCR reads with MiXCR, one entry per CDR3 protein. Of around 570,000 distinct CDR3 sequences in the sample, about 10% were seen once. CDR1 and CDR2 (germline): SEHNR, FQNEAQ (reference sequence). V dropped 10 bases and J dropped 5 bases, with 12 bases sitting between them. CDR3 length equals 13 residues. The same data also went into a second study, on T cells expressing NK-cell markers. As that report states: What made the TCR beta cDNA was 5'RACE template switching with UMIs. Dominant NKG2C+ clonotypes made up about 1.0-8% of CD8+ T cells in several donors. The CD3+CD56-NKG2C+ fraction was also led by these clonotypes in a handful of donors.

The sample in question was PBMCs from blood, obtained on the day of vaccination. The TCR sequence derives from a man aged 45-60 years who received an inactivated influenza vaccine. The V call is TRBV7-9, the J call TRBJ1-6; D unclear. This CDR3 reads CATPGDNNSPLHF. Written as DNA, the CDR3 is TGTGCCACACCCGGAGACAATAATTCACCCCTCCACTTT.